The T cell receptor beta chain described here comes from a study of radiation and T cells in renal cell carcinoma. Sequencing was performed with immunoSEQ multiplex PCR; in TCRdb, only in-frame clones are kept and a portion is missing. The table has around 140,000 clones, 80% to 90% seen once; the top ten hold around 17%. Findings of the study overall: Top tumor clonotypes rose in blood 2 weeks post-radiation, then contracted. No pretreatment tumor biopsies were available for baseline clonotypes.

Time point reported: blood 4 weeks post-SBRT, at nephrectomy. Treatment reported: 15 Gy SBRT to primary tumor, nephrectomy 4 weeks later. The tumor was a clear cell renal cell carcinoma. Trimming left V 0 bases short and J 6 bases short, with 5 bases between. The length of the CDR3 is 13 residues. Looked up from germline, CDR1 is SGHTA and CDR2 is FQGNSA. A word on this clone: The antigen is undetermined.

This clonotype originated in a woman aged 45-65 years with renal cell carcinoma. Sequencing used blood, obtained from a patient whose treatment included radiotherapy and nephrectomy. The chain uses TRBV7-2 and TRBJ2-2; no definite D call. The CDR3 DNA follows: TGTGCCAGCAGCTTAGCTCCCCCCGGGGAGCTGTTTTTT. It codes for CASSLAPPGELFF. Looking up the rest from reference TRBV7-2 and TRBJ2-2 gives the full variable domain: GAGVSQSPSNKVTEKGKDVELRCDPISGHTALYWYRQSLGQGLEFLIYFQGNSAPDKSGLPSDRFSAERTGGSVSTLTIQRTQQEDSAVYLCASSLAPPGELFFGEGSRLTVL.